The present TCR beta chain was sequenced within a study of shared clonotypes between healthy human individuals. Findings of the study overall: An anticipated effect of sequencing depth on clonotype sharing among donors was recognized.

Unmatched junction bases numbered 6, after V lost 0 bases and J lost 7 bases. Germline V gene lookup returns CDR1 LGHNA and CDR2 YSLEER. CDR3 size: 16 residues. With respect to this clone: Its antigen remains unidentified.

Measured with immunoSEQ multiplex PCR; TCRdb has only the in-frame clones, and not every one. The sample records around 330,000 clones, around 67% being singletons. Donors were Caucasian adults residing in Nashville, Tennessee, USA. The sequenced sample consisted of memory CD4+ T cells sorted from blood. Noted subset: CD45RA-negative fraction. The chain couples TRBV4-3 to TRBJ1-5; 10 nucleotides agree with TRBD1. The sequence came from a man in his thirties or forties in good health. This chain's CDR3 is CASSQDPGQGGQPQHF. Here the CDR3 DNA reads TGCGCCAGCAGCCAAGACCCCGGACAGGGGGGACAGCCCCAGCATTTT.